This T cell receptor (beta chain) stems from a study of T cell responses to AZD1222 COVID-19 vaccine. Sequencing was performed with immunoSEQ multiplex PCR; in TCRdb, only in-frame clones are kept and a portion is missing. This table holds 110,000 to 150,000 clones, 90% to 95% found once. The CDR3 loop spans 15 amino acids. CDR1 and CDR2 (germline): SGHTS, YDEGEE. The V segment lost 4 bases and the J segment 4 bases; nucleotides outside the gene matches: 6. The specimen was peripheral blood, collected on day 0 of MenACWY control vaccination. This rearrangement joins TRBV5-8 to TRBJ1-4; 8 bases fit TRBD1. The sequence derives from an adult in good health. CDR3 nucleotide sequence: TGTGCCAGCAGCCACGGACAGGGCGGTAATGAAAAACTGTTTTTT. It translates to CASSHGQGGNEKLFF.